This T cell receptor beta chain was found in a study of preoperative IRX-2 immunotherapy in early breast cancer. The CDR3 extends over 14 amino acids. The V gene's germline CDR1 is MDHEN and CDR2 SYDVKM. With V trimmed by 4 bases and J by 6 bases, 8 bases remained unmatched. This table comes from immunoSEQ multiplex PCR, and its TCRdb copy is limited to in-frame clones, with some not included. Altogether 25,000 to 30,000 clones are present, roughly 80% being singletons, with the ten largest covering 6% to 7.5%. Only a few counts were recorded for this clone. Treatment described: preoperative locoregional IRX-2 cytokine immunotherapy. Patients received preoperative, locoregional IRX-2 cytokine immunotherapy in a phase Ib study.

This TCR came from a human donor with breast cancer. The chain carries TRBV28 and TRBJ2-7; 8 positions match TRBD2. Material: lymph node tissue, obtained after IRX-2 immunotherapy. In DNA, the CDR3 is TGTGCCAGCAGTTCCGGGAGGGAGGAGGGCGAGCAGTACTTC. Its protein is CASSSGREEGEQYF.